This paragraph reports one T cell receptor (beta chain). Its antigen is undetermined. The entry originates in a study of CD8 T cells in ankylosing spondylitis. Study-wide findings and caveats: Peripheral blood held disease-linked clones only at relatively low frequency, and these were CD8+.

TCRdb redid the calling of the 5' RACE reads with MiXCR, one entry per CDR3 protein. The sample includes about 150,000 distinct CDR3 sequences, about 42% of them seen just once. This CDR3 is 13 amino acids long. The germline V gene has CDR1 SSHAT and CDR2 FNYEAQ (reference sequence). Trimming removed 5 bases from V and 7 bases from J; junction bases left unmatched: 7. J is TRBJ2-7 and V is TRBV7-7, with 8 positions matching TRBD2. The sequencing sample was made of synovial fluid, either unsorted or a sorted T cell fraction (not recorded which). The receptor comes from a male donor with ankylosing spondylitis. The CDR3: CASSPGGGGEQYF. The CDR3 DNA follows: TGTGCCAGCAGCCCCGGGGGGGGTGGGGAGCAGTACTTC.